This T cell receptor (beta chain) was obtained from a study of T cells in Graves' hyperthyroidism and ophthalmopathy. Study overall: The authors collected peripheral blood at initial diagnosis, before any treatment. General study findings and limits: Ophthalmopathy stood apart from stable hyperthyroidism in a 13 V-J model. Ophthalmopathy prediction by the model preceded onset by a median approximately six months.

This clonotype was seen at least ten times. The antigen remains unidentified. Diagnoses used clinical symptoms, serum thyroxine and TRAb, thyroid ultrasound and orbital computed tomography. RNA transcripts yielded amplified TCR beta CDR3 regions. An initial round of RT-PCR targeting the TCR CDR3 relied on the HTBI primer set. Each CDR3 protein is one row after TCRdb ran MiXCR on the multiplex PCR reads. The sample lists a few hundred thousand distinct CDR3 sequences; approximately 15% were seen once. Between the trimmed V and J ends, which lost 1 base and 1 base, there was a span of 4 bases. The CDR3 is 13 amino acids.

The sample consisted of blood. This sequence joins TRBV12-3 or TRBV12-4 and TRBJ1-1; no firm D call. The clonotype was recovered from a young woman with Graves' hyperthyroidism. The chain's CDR3 is CASSLVWNTEAFF. The CDR3 DNA is TGTGCCAGCAGTTTAGTTTGGAACACTGAAGCTTTCTTT.